Each of the 13 T cell receptor beta chains below was sequenced from the same sample in a study of metastatic and nonmetastatic thyroid tumors. Before thyroid surgery, none of the patients had received any treatment. MiXCR reprocessed the PCR reads for TCRdb. Among 20,000 to 25,000 clones listed, approximately 11% were seen once. Sequences were obtained from blood. The receptors were gathered from a female donor with papillary thyroid cancer or a benign thyroid nodule (not recorded which). Some clones in this sample may be carry-over from other donors' samples.

A few counts support this clone. A much larger clone is a single base away; this may be a read error. Distinct nucleotide sequences in the sample also encode this CDR3. J is TRBJ2-2 and V is TRBV5-4; TRBD1 matches at 7 bases. The CDR3 runs to 15 residues. Germline CDR1 reads SGHNT; CDR2 reads YYREEE (reference sequence). The CDR3 protein is CASNPGTENTGELFF. The CDR3 bases are TGTGCCAGCAATCCCGGGACAGAGAACACCGGCGAGCTGTTTTTT. The full variable domain, rest sourced from reference TRBV5-4 and TRBJ2-2, is ETGVTQSPTHLIKTRGQQVTLRCSSQSGHNTVSWYQQALGQGPQFIFQYYREEENGRGNFPPRFSGLQFPNYSSELNVNALELDDSALYLCASNPGTENTGELFFGEGSRLTVL.

This clone has a count of ten or more. The CDR3: CASSETYSSYNSPLHF. Written as DNA, the CDR3 is TGTGCCAGCAGTGAAACATATAGCTCCTATAATTCACCCCTCCACTTT. The chain joins TRBV28 to TRBJ1-6, with unresolved D. The CDR3 loop spans 16 amino acids. The V and J ends lost 5 bases and 0 bases respectively, with 11 bases between them. Germline V gives CDR1 MDHEN, CDR2 SYDVKM.

There are many counts of this clone. The V and J genes are TRBV7-2 and TRBJ2-2, with D hard to call. CDR3 length: 15 amino acids. Germline CDR1 is SGHTA and CDR2 is FQGNSA. V was cut by 1 base and J by 0 bases, with 6 bases left in between. The DNA for the CDR3 is TGTGCCAGCAGCTTAGTTGGTTCGAACACCGGGGAGCTGTTTTTT. Its translation: CASSLVGSNTGELFF.

This clone was counted many times. The sample has other DNA sequences that encode this CDR3 too. V and J are TRBV2 and TRBJ2-7, with TRBD2 matching over 10 bases. Losses at the gene ends were 4 bases for V and 3 bases for J; bases not matched to a gene: 6. The germline V gene encodes CDR1 SNHLY and CDR2 FYNNEI. The CDR3 length is 15 residues. CDR3 loop: CASSGPGLANYEQYF. The DNA of the CDR3 is TGTGCCAGCAGTGGCCCGGGACTAGCGAACTACGAGCAGTACTTC.

This clone has a count of ten or more. This chain joins TRBV12-3 or TRBV12-4 and TRBJ2-6; TRBD2 matches 10 bases. The CDR3 length is 19 residues. Unmatched junction bases numbered 12, after V lost 3 bases and J lost 4 bases. The CDR3 DNA follows: TGTGCCAGCAGTTTTATCTGGAGCGGGAGGGCCTCCGGGGCCAACGTCCTGACTTTC. Protein product: CASSFIWSGRASGANVLTF.

This clone rates as medium-sized. The CDR3 bases are TGTGCCAGCAGTTGGGGACGGGGCTATGGCTACACCTTC. It is translated as CASSWGRGYGYTF. The chain has TRBV6-2 or TRBV6-3 and TRBJ1-2; possible D gene TRBD1, 5 bases. Germline V gene sequence: CDR1 MNHEY, CDR2 SVGEGT. The CDR3 sequence is 13 residues long. Trimming took 4 bases from V and 4 from J, leaving 10 bases between them.

With regard to this clone: Germline and junction disagree at one end, which may indicate a read error. The chain combines TRBV6-8 with TRBJ1-5; D possibly corresponds to TRBD1 (5 bases). CDR3 length: 14 amino acids. The germline CDR1 and CDR2 sequences are MNHGY and SAAAGT. The CDR3 spells CASSERGGGQPQHF. DNA of the CDR3: TGTGCGAGCAGTGAACGGGGGGGGGGTCAGCCCCAGCATTTT.

This clone has a count of ten or more. The rearrangement joins TRBV7-3 to TRBJ2-7; 11 bases align to TRBD2. The CDR3 totals 16 residues. V shed 4 bases, J shed 5 bases, and the junction held 10 bases outside the gene matches. The V gene's germline CDR1 is SGHTA and CDR2 FQGTGA. The CDR3 is CASSSGVLAGVNEQYF. The DNA for the CDR3 is TGTGCCAGCAGCTCGGGGGTACTAGCGGGAGTCAACGAGCAGTACTTC.

A word on this clone: A much larger clone differs by one base, so this may be a read error. The sample holds other DNA sequences that translate to the same CDR3. The chain links TRBV20-1 to TRBJ2-1, with 7 bases matching TRBD2. The germline CDR1 and CDR2 sequences are DFQATT and SNEGSKA (reference sequence). After removal of 0 bases from V and 12 bases from J, the junction contained 11 bases not matched to a gene. The CDR3 has 14 residues. The CDR3 loop is CSARDPGRAFGQFF. CDR3 DNA: TGCAGTGCTAGAGATCCAGGGAGGGCCTTTGGGCAGTTCTTC.

Points on this clone: Germline is not matched at one junction end, which may reflect a read error. This chain uses TRBV12-3 or TRBV12-4 with TRBJ2-2; unclear D gene. The CDR3 runs to 14 residues. The CDR3 loop is CASSLGPKTGELFF. CDR3 nucleotides: TGTGCCAGCAGTTTAGGGCCGAAAACCGGGGAGCTGTTTTTT.

The sample holds many counts of this clone. This chain joins TRBV28 and TRBJ1-2; D call uncertain. CDR1 MDHEN and CDR2 SYDVKM come from the germline V gene. The CDR3 loop spans 13 amino acids. The V end was cut by 5 bases, the J end by 8 bases, with 15 bases between. CDR3 amino acids: CASSTSGGRGYTF. For the CDR3, the DNA is TGTGCCAGCAGTACTTCCGGCGGGCGGGGCTACACCTTC.

This clone was picked up many times. The chain is built from TRBV5-1 and TRBJ2-1; D remains ambiguous. V lost 4 bases to trimming and J lost 6 bases, with 14 bases between them. The CDR3 has 14 amino acids. CDR1 is SGHRS, CDR2 YFSETQ, per germline. The CDR3 is CASSATAAGNEQFF. CDR3 in DNA: TGCGCCAGCAGCGCGACCGCGGCCGGCAATGAGCAGTTCTTC.

This clone was seen repeatedly, ten times or more. The V and J genes are TRBV20-1 and TRBJ2-7; 11 bases agree with TRBD2. The germline CDR1 and CDR2 sequences are DFQATT and SNEGSKA (reference sequence). V was pared by 1 base and J by 3 bases, with 5 bases of the junction left unmatched. CDR3 length equals 15 residues. As DNA, the CDR3 is TGCAGTGCTAGAGGTTCTAGCGGGAGGTACTACGAGCAGTACTTC. Its protein is CSARGSSGRYYEQYF.